This TCR beta chain is from a study of T cell responses to AZD1222 COVID-19 vaccine. The CDR3 covers 16 residues. Looked up from germline, CDR1 is SGDLS and CDR2 is YYNGEE. V was clipped by 0 bases and J by 4 bases; unmatched bases: 7. Here immunoSEQ multiplex PCR was the method, and the copy in TCRdb shows in-frame clones only, minus some. The sample shows some 110,000 clones, about 91% of them seen only once. Sequencing used peripheral blood, obtained on day 0 of AZD1222 vaccination. The V call is TRBV9, the J call TRBJ2-1; 7 bases match TRBD2. The TCR originated in an adult in good health. CDR3 residues: CASSVGPAGNYNEQFF. DNA for the CDR3: TGTGCCAGCAGCGTAGGTCCAGCGGGGAATTACAATGAGCAGTTCTTC.